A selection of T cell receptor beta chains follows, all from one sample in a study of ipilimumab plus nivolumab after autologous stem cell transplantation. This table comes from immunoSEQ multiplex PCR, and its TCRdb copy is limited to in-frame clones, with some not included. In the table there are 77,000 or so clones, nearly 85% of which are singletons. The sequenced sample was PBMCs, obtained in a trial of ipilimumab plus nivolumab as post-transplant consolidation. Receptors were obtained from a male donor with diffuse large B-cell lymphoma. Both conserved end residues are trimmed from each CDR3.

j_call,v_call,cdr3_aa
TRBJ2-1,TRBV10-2,ASRGPGRSYNEQF
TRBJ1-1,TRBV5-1,ASSPGDREATEAF
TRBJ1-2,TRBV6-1,ASSNNYYGYT
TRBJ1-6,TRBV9,ASSVYNSPLH
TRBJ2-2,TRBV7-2,ASSLDSTGFNTGELF
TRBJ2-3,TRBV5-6,ASSPAGLAVSTDTQY
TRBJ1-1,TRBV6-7,ASSYSRLGRREAF
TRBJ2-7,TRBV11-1,ASSFNRADEQY
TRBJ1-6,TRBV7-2,ASSLGNRFSPLH
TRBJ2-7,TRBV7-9,ASSVGRQGKGYEQY
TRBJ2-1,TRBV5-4,ASSQGRRDGEQF
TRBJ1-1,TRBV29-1,SVEGPGANTEAF
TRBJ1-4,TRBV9,ASSKTESGKLF
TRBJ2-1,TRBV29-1,SVEFGSARNNEQF
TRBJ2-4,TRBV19,ASSLRGLADGKNIQY
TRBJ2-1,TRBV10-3,AIRPTGSGNNEQF
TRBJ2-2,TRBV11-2,ASREGLVVTGELF
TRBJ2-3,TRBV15,ATSRESAGELTDTQY
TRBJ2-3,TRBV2,ASSETGDTQY
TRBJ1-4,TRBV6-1,ASSEALGVLEKLF
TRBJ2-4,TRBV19,ASSMTSGGSLAKNIQY
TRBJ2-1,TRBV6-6,ASSYGGNEQF
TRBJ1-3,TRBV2,ASKIGDSGNTIY
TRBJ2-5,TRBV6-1,ASSGTYQPETQY
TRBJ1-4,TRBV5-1,ASSLAWGNEKLF
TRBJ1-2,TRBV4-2,ASSESTAGGVDGYT
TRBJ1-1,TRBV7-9,ASSQGGGTEAF
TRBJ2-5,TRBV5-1,ASSPNGGRDQETQY
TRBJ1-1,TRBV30,AWSRGPYTEAF
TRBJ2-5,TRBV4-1,ASSHPGGETQY
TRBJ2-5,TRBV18,ASSTGKETQY
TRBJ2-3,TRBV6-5,ASSSRLAGGRDTQY
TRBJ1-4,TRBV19,ASSIAWDRSNEKLF
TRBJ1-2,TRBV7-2,ASSAWEGQNYGYT
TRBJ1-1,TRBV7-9,ASSRGGPMNTEAF
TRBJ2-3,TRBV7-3,ASSSRTSGGVGTDTQY
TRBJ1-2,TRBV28,ASSLTGEIHGYT
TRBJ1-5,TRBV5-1,ASSLDGGNQPQH
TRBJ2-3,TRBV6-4,ASSEDSHTDTQY
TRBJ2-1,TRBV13,ASSFGLRQYNEQF
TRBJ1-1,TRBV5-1,ASSLSSNTEAF
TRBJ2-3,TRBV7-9,ASSPPGASTDTQY
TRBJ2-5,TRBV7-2,ASSFQREETQY
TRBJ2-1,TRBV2,ASRVAGYNEQF
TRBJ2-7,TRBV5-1,ASSLLDRGYEQY
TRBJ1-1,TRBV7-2,ASSSPHQGRAEAF
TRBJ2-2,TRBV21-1,ASSNPQGGGGELF
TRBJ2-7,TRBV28,ASLTGQGNKREQY
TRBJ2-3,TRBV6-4,ASSPSPGGPGWADTQY
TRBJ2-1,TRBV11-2,ASSLFGQGMNEQF
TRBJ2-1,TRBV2,ASSEQRGTYLSYNEQF
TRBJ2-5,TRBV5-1,ASSWGPTQETQY
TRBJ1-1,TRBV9,ASSVGGANTEAF
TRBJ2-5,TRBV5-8,ASSRQGLTQY
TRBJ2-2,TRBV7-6,ASSFSQTGELF
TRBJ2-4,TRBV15,ATSREYRGRNIQY
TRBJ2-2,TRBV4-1,ASRAGPSVTGELF